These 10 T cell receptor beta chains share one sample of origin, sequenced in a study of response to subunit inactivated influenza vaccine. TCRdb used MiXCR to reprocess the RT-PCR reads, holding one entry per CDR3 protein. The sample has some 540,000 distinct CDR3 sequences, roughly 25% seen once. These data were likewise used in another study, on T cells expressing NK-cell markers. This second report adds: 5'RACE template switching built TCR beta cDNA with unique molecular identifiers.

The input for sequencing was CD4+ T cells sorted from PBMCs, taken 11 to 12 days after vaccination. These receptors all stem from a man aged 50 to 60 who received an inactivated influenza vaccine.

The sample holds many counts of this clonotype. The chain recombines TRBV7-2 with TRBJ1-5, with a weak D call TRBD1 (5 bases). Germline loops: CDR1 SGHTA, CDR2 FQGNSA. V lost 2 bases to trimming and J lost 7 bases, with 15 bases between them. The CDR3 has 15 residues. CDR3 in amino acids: CASSLWGNTEQPQHF. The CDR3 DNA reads TGTGCCAGCAGCTTATGGGGGAACACGGAACAGCCCCAGCATTTT.

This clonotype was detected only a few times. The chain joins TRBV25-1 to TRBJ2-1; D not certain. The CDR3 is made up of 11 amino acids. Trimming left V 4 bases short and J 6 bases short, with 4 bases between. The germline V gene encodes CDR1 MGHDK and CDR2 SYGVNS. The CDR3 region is CASSATNEQFF. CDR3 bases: TGTGCCAGCAGTGCAACCAATGAGCAGTTCTTC.

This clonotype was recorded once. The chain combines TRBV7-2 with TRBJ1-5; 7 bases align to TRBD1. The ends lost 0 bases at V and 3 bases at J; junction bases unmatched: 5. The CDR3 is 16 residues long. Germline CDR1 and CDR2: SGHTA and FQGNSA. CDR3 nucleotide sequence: TGTGCCAGCAGCTTAGCCCCACAGGGGAACAATCAGCCCCAGCATTTT. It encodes CASSLAPQGNNQPQHF.

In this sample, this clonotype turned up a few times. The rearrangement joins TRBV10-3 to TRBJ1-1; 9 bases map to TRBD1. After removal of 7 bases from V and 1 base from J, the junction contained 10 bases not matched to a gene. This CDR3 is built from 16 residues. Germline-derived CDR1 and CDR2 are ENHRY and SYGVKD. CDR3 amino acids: CAIIGDPQGANTEAFF. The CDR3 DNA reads TGTGCCATCATCGGTGACCCACAGGGGGCGAACACTGAAGCTTTCTTT.

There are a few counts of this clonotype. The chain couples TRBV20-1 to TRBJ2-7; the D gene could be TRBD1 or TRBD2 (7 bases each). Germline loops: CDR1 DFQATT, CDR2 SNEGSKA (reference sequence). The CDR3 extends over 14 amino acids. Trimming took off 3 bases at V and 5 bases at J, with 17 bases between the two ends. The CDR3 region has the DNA TGCAGTGCTAGGTCGGGACAGAGCGGGGACGAGCAGTACTTC. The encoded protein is CSARSGQSGDEQYF.

CDR3 protein: CSANGYNEQFF. The DNA for the CDR3 is TGCAGTGCTAACGGATACAATGAGCAGTTCTTC. The V gene is TRBV20-1, the J gene TRBJ2-1; unclear D gene. V lost 4 bases to trimming and J lost 4 bases, with 5 bases between them. The CDR3 length is 11 residues. Germline CDR1 and CDR2: DFQATT and SNEGSKA (reference sequence).

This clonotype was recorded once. This chain's CDR3 is CASSLTEGAANEKLFF. The CDR3 coding sequence is TGTGCCAGCAGTTTAACAGAGGGGGCAGCTAATGAAAAACTGTTTTTT. The V and J genes are TRBV28 and TRBJ1-4; 7 bases are a match to TRBD1. This CDR3 has 16 amino acids. The V gene end was trimmed by 2 bases and the J gene end by 3 bases; junction bases not matched to a gene: 6. Germline CDR1 MDHEN, CDR2 SYDVKM.

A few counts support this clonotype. CDR3 in amino acids: CASSLASASGRIDTQYF. In DNA, the CDR3 is TGTGCCAGCAGCTTAGCATCGGCCAGCGGGAGGATCGATACGCAGTATTTT. The V and J genes are TRBV7-2 and TRBJ2-3; 9 bases are shared with TRBD2. V trimming: 0 bases; J trimming: 6 bases; junction bases outside the gene matches: 10. Germline V gene data show CDR1 as SGHTA and CDR2 as FQGNSA. This CDR3 spans 17 amino acids.

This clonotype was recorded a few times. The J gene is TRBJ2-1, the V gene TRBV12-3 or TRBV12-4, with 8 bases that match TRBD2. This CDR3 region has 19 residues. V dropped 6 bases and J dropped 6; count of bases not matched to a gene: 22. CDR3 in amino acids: CASRPREGGFSGNRNEQFF. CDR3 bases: TGTGCCAGCAGGCCTCGGGAAGGGGGATTTAGCGGGAACCGCAATGAGCAGTTCTTC.

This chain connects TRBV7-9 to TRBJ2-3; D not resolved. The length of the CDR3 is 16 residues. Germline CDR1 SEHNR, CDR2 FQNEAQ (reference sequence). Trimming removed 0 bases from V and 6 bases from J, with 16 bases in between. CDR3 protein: CASSLASRAGRDTQYF. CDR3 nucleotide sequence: TGTGCCAGCAGCTTAGCTTCCCGCGCTGGTAGGGATACGCAGTATTTT.